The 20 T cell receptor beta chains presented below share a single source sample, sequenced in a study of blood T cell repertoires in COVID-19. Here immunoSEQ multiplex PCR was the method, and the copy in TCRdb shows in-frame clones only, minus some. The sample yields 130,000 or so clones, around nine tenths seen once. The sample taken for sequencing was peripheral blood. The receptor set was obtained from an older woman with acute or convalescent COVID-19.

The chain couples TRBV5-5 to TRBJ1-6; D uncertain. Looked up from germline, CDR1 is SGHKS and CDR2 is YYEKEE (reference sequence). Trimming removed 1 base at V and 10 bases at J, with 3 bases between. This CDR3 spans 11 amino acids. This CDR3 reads CASSLTSPLHF. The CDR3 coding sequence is TGTGCCAGCAGCTTGACATCACCCCTCCACTTT.

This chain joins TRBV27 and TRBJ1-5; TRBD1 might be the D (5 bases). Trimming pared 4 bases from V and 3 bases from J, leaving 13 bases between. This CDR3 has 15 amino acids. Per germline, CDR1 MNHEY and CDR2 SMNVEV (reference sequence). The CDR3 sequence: CASSSIGTDNQPQHF. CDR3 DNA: TGTGCCAGCAGTTCCATAGGGACTGACAATCAGCCCCAGCATTTT.

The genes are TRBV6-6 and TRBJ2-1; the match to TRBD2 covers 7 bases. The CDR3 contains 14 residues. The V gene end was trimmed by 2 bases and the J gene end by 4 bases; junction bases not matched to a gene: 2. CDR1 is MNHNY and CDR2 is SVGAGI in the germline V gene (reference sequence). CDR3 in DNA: TGTGCCAGCAGTTACAAAGCGGGGTACAATGAGCAGTTCTTC. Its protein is CASSYKAGYNEQFF.

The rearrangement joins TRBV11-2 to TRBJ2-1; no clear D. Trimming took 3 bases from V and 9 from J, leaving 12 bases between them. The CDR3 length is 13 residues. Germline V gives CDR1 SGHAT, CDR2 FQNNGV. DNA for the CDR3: TGTGCCAGCAGCTTCACAGAGCTCAGTGAGCAGTTCTTC. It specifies CASSFTELSEQFF.

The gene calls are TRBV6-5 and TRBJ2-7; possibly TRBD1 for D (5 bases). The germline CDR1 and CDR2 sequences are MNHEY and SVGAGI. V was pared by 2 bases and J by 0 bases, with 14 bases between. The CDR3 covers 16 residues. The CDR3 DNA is TGTGCCAGCAGTTACAGTGGAAGGGGAAGCTCCTACGAGCAGTACTTC. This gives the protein CASSYSGRGSSYEQYF.

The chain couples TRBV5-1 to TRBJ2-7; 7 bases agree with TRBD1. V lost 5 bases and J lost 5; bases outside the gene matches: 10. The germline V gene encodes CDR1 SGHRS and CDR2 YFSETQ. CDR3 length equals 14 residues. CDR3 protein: CASSPLTGFNEQYF. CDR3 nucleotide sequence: TGCGCCAGCAGTCCCTTGACAGGGTTCAACGAGCAGTACTTC.

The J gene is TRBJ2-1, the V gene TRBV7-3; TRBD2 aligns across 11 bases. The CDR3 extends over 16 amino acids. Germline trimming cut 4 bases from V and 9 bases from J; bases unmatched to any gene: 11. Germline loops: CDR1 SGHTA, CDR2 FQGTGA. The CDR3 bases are TGTGCCAGCAGCTCGACTAGCGGGGCCTCCTCCGGTGAGCAGTTCTTC. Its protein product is CASSSTSGASSGEQFF.

The CDR3 nucleotides read TGTGCCAGCAGCGGACTAGCGGGGGTTTACAATGAGCAGTTCTTC. Residues: CASSGLAGVYNEQFF. This chain links TRBV14 with TRBJ2-1, with 13 bases aligning to TRBD2. The CDR3 loop spans 15 amino acids. V was pared by 5 bases and J by 4 bases, with 2 bases of the junction left unmatched. Germline loops: CDR1 SGHDN, CDR2 FVKESK.

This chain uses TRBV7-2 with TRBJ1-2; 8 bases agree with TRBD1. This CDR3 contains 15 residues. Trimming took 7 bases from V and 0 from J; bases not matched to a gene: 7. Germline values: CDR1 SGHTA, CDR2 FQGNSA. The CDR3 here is CASIPDRGANYGYTF. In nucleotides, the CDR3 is TGTGCCAGCATCCCCGACAGGGGAGCTAACTATGGCTACACCTTC.

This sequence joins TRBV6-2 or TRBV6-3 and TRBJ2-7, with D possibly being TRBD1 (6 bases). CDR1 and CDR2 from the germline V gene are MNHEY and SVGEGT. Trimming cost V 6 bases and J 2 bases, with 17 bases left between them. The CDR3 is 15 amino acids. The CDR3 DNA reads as TGTGCCAGCAGCGACAGGCATAGGTCGGCCTACGAGCAGTACTTC. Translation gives CASSDRHRSAYEQYF.

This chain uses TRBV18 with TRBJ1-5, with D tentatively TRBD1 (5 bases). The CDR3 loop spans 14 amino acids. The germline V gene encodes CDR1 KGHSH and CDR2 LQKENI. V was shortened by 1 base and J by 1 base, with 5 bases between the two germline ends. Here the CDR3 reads CASSPQGSNQPQHF. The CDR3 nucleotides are TGTGCCAGCTCACCACAGGGGAGCAATCAGCCCCAGCATTTT.

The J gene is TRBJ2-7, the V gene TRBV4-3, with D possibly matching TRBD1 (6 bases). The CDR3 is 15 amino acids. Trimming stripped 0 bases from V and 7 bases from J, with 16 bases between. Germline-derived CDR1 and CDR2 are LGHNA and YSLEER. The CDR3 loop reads CASSQELLDSREQYF. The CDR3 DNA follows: TGCGCCAGCAGCCAAGAATTATTGGACAGCCGGGAGCAGTACTTC.

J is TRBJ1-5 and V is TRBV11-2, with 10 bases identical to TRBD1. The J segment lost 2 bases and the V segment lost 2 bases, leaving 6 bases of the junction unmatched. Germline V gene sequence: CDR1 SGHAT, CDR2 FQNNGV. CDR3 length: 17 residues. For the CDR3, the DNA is TGTGCCAGCAGCTTATCGACAGGGGGCGCCGGCAATCAGCCCCAGCATTTT. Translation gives CASSLSTGGAGNQPQHF. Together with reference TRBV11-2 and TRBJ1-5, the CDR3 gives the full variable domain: EAGVAQSPRYKIIEKRQSVAFWCNPISGHATLYWYQQILGQGPKLLIQFQNNGVVDDSQLPKDRFSAERLKGVDSTLKIQPAKLEDSAVYLCASSLSTGGAGNQPQHFGDGTRLSIL.

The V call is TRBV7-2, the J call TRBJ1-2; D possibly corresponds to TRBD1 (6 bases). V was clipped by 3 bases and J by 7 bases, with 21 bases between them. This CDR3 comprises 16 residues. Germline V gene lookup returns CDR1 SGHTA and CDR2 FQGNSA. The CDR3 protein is CASSFDSRASQGGYTF. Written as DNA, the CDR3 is TGTGCCAGCAGCTTTGACTCAAGGGCCTCACAGGGTGGCTACACCTTC.

CDR3 sequence (DNA): TGTGCCAGCAGCTTGGGCCTAGGGGCCAATCAGCCCCAGCATTTT. This gives the protein CASSLGLGANQPQHF. The chain links TRBV5-6 to TRBJ1-5; the D gene is possibly TRBD1 (5 bases). The germline CDR1 and CDR2 sequences are SGHDT and YYEEEE. V was shortened by 0 bases and J by 3 bases, with 10 bases between the two germline ends. The CDR3 sequence is 15 residues long. The full variable domain, in which reference TRBV5-6 and TRBJ1-5 provide the parts outside the CDR3, is DAGVTQSPTHLIKTRGQQVTLRCSPKSGHDTVSWYQQALGQGPQFIFQYYEEEERQRGNFPDRFSGHQFPNYSSELNVNALLLGDSALYLCASSLGLGANQPQHFGDGTRLSIL.

Written as DNA, the CDR3 is TGTGCCAGCCTCTCGGGGGGGACCTCTGGCTACACCTTC. This encodes CASLSGGTSGYTF. V usage is TRBV28 and J usage is TRBJ1-2, with D perhaps matching TRBD1 (5 bases). Trimming left V 8 bases short and J 7 bases short, with 17 bases between. Per the germline V gene, CDR1 is MDHEN and CDR2 is SYDVKM. This CDR3 is 13 amino acids long.

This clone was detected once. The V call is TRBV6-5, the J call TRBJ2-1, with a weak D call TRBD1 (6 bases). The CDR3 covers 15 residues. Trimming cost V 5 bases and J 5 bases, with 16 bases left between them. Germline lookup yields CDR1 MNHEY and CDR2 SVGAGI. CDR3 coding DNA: TGTGCCAGCAGTACTTTAGACAGGTACCACAATGAGCAGTTCTTC. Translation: CASSTLDRYHNEQFF.

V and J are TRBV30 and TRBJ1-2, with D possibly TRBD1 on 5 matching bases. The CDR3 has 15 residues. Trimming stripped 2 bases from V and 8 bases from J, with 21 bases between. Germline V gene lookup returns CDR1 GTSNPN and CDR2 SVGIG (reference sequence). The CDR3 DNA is TGTGCCTGGAGTCCCACGGGGCGGGGCCCTCCAGGCTACACCTTC. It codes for CAWSPTGRGPPGYTF. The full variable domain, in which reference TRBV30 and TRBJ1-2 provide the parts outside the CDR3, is SQTIHQWPATLVQPVGSPLSLECTVEGTSNPNLYWYRQAAGRGLQLLFYSVGIGQISSEVPQNLSASRPQDRQFILSSKKLLLSDSGFYLCAWSPTGRGPPGYTFGSGTRLTVV.

The CDR3 is CASSQDLQGIYGYTF. In nucleotides, the CDR3 is TGCGCCAGCAGCCAAGATTTGCAGGGAATCTATGGCTACACCTTC. The genes are TRBV4-3 and TRBJ1-2, with D perhaps TRBD1 (5 bases). The CDR3 contains 15 residues. The germline CDR1 and CDR2 sequences are LGHNA and YSLEER. Deletions cut 0 bases from V and 4 bases from J, with 12 bases between.

CDR3 in DNA: TGTGCCAGCAGCTTAGTTGCTAGCGCTGGAGAGACCCAGTACTTC. Protein sequence: CASSLVASAGETQYF. This chain links TRBV7-2 with TRBJ2-5, with D tentatively TRBD2 (6 bases). The germline V and J ends were trimmed by 1 base and 4 bases, with 13 bases remaining between them. From germline, CDR1 is SGHTA and CDR2 FQGNSA. The CDR3 covers 15 residues.